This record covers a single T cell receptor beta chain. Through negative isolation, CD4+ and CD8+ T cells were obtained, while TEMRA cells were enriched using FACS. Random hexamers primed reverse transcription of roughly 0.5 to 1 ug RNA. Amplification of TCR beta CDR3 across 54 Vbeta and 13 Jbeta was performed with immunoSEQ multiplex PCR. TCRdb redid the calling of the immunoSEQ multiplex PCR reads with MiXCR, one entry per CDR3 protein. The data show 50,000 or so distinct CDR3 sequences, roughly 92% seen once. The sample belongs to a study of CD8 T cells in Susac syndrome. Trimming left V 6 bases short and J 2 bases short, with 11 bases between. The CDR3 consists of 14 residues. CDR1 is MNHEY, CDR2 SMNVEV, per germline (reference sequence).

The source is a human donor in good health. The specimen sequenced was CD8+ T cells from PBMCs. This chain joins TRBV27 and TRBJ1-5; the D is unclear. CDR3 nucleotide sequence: TGTGCCAGCAGGGTTAATTTAGGCAATCAGCCCCAGCATTTT. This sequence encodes CASRVNLGNQPQHF.